The clone carrying this T cell receptor beta chain appeared a few times. What it binds is unknown. A much larger clonotype is one base distant, so this may be a read error. Amplification targeted TCR beta CDR3 regions from RNA transcripts. Carried out on the TCR CDR3, a first-round RT-PCR used the HTBI primer set. TCRdb called the multiplex PCR reads again in MiXCR, with one record for every CDR3 protein. Of around 690,000 distinct CDR3 sequences listed, about 18% were seen once; the top ten hold 15% to 18%. The sample originates from a study of T cells in Graves' hyperthyroidism and ophthalmopathy. Overall study findings and caveats: Expanded thyroid clonotypes (above 0.001) were mostly also found in blood.

On the basis of clinical symptoms, serum thyroxine and TRAb, thyroid ultrasound and orbital computed tomography, diagnoses were made. The CDR3 covers 16 residues. CDR1 is SGHAT, CDR2 FQNNGV, per germline. The V call is TRBV11-2, the J call TRBJ1-1; TRBD1 aligns across 7 bases. This TCR came from a man in his forties or fifties with Graves' hyperthyroidism. The sample taken for sequencing was blood. The CDR3: CVSSLAPRGRNTEAFF. The CDR3 region has the DNA TGTGTCAGCAGCTTAGCCCCGAGGGGGCGCAACACTGAAGCTTTCTTT.